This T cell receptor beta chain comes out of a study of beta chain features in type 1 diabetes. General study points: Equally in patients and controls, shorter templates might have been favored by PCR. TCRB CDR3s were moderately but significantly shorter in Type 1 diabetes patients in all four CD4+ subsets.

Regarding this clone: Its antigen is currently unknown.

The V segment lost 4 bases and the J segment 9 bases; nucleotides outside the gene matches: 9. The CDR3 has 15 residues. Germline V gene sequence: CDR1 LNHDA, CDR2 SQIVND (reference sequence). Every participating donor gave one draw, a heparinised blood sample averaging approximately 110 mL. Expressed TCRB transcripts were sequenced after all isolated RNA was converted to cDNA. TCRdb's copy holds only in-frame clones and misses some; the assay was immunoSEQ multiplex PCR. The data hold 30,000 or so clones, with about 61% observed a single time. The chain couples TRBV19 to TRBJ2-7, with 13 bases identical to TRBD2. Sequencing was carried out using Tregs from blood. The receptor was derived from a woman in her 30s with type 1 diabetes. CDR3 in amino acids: CASSNDGLAGAGQYF. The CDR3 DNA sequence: TGTGCCAGTAGTAACGACGGACTAGCGGGAGCAGGGCAGTACTTC.